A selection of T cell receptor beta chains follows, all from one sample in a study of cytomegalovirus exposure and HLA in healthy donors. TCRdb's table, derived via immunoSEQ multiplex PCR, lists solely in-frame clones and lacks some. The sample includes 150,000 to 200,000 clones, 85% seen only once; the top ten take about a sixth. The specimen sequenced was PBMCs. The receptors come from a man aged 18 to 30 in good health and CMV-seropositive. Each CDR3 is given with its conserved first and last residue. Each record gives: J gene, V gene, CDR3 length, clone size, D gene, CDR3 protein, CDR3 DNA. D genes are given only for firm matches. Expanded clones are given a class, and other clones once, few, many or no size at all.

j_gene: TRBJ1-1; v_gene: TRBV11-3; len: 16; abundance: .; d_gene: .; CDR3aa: CASSLDSPGSDTEAFF; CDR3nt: TGTGCCAGCAGCTTAGATAGTCCGGGATCGGACACTGAAGCTTTCTTT
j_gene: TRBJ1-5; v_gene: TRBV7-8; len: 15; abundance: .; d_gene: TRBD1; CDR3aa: CASSFGTGWNQPQHF; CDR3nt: TGTGCCAGCAGCTTCGGGACAGGGTGGAATCAGCCCCAGCATTTT
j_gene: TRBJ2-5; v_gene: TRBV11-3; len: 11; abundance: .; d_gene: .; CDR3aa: CASSLLQTQYF; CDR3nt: TGTGCCAGCAGCCTCCTACAGACCCAGTACTTC
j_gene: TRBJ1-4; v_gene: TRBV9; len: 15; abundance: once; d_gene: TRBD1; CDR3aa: CASSEFGTGREKLFF; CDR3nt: TGTGCCAGCAGCGAATTCGGGACAGGGAGGGAAAAACTGTTTTTT
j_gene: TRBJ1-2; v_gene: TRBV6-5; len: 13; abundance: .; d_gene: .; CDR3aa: CASRPETAYGYTF; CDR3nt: TGTGCCAGCAGACCGGAGACAGCGTATGGCTACACCTTC
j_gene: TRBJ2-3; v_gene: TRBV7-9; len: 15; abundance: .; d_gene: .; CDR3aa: CASSLEAGWTDTQYF; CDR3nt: TGTGCCAGCAGCTTAGAGGCAGGGTGGACAGATACGCAGTATTTT
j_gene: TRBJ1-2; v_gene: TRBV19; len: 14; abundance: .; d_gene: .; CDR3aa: CASSSGESGYGYTF; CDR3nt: TGTGCCAGTAGTTCGGGGGAAAGTGGCTATGGCTACACCTTC
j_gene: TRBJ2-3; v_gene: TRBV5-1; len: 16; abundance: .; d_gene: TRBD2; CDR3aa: CASSLGRESKTDTQYF; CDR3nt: TGCGCCAGCAGCTTGGGGCGGGAGAGCAAAACAGATACGCAGTATTTT
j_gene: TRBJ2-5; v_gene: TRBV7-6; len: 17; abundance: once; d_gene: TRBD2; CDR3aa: CASSLRLAETVQETQYF; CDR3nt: TGTGCCAGCAGCTTACGACTAGCGGAGACCGTTCAAGAGACCCAGTACTTC
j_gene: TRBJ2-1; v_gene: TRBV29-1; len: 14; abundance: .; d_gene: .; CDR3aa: CSVVGLLHYNEQFF; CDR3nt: TGCAGCGTTGTTGGACTTCTCCACTACAATGAGCAGTTCTTC
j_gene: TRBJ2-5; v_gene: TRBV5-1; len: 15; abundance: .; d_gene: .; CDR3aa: CASSIQGGKGETQYF; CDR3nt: TGCGCCAGCAGTATCCAGGGCGGGAAGGGCGAGACCCAGTACTTC
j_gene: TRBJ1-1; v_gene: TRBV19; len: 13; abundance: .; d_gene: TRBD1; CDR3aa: CASSFLDRVEAFF; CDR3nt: TGTGCCAGTAGTTTCCTGGACAGGGTAGAAGCTTTCTTT
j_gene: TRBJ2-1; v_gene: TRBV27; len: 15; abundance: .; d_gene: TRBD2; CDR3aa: CASSPGTSVYNEQFF; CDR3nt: TGTGCCAGCAGTCCCGGGACTAGCGTCTACAATGAGCAGTTCTTC
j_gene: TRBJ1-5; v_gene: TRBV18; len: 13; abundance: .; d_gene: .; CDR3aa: CASSQQENQPQHF; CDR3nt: TGTGCCAGCTCGCAACAGGAGAATCAGCCCCAGCATTTT
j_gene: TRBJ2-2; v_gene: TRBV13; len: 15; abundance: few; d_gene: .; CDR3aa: CASSLTGSVTGELFF; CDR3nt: TGTGCCAGCAGCTTAACAGGGTCGGTCACCGGGGAGCTGTTTTTT
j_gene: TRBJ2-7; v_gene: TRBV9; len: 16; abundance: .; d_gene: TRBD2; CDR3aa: CASSVGLAGNMYEQYF; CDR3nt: TGTGCCAGCAGCGTCGGACTAGCGGGGAATATGTACGAGCAGTACTTC
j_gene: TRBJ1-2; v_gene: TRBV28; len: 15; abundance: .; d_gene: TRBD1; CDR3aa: CASSSPGQGVDGYTF; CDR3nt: TGTGCCAGCAGTTCGCCGGGACAGGGGGTCGATGGCTACACCTTC
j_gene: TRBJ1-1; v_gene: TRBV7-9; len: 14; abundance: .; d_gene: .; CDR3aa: CASRDRTANTEAFF; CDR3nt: TGTGCCAGCAGGGATCGGACAGCGAACACTGAAGCTTTCTTT
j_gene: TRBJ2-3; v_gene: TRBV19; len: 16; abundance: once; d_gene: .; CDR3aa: CASSIDPGSSTDTQYF; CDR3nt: TGTGCCAGTAGTATAGATCCAGGATCCTCCACAGATACGCAGTATTTT
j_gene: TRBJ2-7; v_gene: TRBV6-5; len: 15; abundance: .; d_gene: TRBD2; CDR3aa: CASSLGTRGSYEQYF; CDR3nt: TGTGCCAGCAGTCTCGGGACTAGAGGGTCCTACGAGCAGTACTTC
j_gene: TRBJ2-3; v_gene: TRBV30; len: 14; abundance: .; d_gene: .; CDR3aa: CAWSVPRVTDTQYF; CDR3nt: TGTGCCTGGAGTGTCCCCCGCGTGACAGATACGCAGTATTTT
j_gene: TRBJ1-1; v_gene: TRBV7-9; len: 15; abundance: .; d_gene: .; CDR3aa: CASSPPGPSGTEAFF; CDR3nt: TGTGCCAGCAGCCCTCCCGGCCCGTCGGGCACTGAAGCTTTCTTT
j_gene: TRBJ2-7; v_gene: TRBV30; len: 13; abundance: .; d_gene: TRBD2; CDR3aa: CAWGLAGNHEQYF; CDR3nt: TGTGCCTGGGGACTAGCGGGAAATCACGAGCAGTACTTC
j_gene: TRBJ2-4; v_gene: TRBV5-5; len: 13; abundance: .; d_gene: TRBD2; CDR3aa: CASSLLAENIQYF; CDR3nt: TGTGCCAGCAGCTTGCTAGCGGAAAACATTCAGTACTTC
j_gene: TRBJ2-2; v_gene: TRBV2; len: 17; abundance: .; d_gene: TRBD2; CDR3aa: CASSGTTGPFTTGELFF; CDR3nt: TGTGCCAGCTCGGGGACTACCGGACCCTTTACCACCGGGGAGCTGTTTTTT